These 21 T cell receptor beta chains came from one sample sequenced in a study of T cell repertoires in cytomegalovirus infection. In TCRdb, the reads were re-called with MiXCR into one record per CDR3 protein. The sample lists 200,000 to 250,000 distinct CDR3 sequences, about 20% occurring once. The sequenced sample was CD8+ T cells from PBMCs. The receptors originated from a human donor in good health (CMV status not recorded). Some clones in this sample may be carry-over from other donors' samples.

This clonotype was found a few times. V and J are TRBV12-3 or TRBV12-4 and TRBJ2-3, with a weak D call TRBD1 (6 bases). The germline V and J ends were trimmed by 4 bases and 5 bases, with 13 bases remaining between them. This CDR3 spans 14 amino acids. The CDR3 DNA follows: TGTGCCAGCAGTTCGATAGGGGGAGAAGATACGCAGTATTTT. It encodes CASSSIGGEDTQYF.

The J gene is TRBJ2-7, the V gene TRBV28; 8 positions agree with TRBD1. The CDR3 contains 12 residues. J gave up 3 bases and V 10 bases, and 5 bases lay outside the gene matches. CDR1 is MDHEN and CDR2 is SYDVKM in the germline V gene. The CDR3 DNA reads TGTGCCACTTCCGGGACAGGCTACGAGCAGTACTTC. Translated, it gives CATSGTGYEQYF.

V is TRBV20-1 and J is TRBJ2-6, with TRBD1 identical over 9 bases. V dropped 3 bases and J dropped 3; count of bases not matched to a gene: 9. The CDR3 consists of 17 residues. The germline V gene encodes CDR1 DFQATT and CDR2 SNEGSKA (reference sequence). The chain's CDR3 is CSASVTGGYYGANVLTF. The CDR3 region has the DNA TGCAGTGCTAGCGTGACAGGGGGGTACTATGGGGCCAACGTCCTGACTTTC.

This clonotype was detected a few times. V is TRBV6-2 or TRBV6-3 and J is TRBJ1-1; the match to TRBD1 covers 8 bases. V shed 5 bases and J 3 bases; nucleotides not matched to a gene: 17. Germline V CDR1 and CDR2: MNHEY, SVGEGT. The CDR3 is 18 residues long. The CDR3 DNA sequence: TGTGCCAGCAGTCCGGACAGGGTATCTATGGGATTTGACACTGAAGCTTTCTTT. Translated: CASSPDRVSMGFDTEAFF.

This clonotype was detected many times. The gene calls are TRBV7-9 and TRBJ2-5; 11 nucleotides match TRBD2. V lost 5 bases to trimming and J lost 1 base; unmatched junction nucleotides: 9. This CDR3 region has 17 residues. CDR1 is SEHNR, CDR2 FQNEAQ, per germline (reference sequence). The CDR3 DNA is TGTGCCAGCAGCCGTGCCTCTAGCGGGGGGTTCCAAGAGACCCAGTACTTC. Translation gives CASSRASSGGFQETQYF. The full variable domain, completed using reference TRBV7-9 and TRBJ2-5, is DTGVSQNPRHKITKRGQNVTFRCDPISEHNRLYWYRQTLGQGPEFLTYFQNEAQLEKSRLLSDRFSAERPKGSFSTLEIQRTEQGDSAMYLCASSRASSGGFQETQYFGPGTRLLVL.

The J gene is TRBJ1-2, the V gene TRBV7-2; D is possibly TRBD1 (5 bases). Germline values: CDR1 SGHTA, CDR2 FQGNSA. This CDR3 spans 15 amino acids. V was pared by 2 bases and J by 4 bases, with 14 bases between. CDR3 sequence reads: CASSLYRSNLYGYTF. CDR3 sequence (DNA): TGTGCCAGCAGCTTATACAGGAGTAACCTCTATGGCTACACCTTC.

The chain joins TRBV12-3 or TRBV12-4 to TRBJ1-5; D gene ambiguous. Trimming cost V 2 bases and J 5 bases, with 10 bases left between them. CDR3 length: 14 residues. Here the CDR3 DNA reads TGTGCCAGCAGTTTATCCCCCTCGGATCAGCCCCAGCATTTT. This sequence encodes CASSLSPSDQPQHF.

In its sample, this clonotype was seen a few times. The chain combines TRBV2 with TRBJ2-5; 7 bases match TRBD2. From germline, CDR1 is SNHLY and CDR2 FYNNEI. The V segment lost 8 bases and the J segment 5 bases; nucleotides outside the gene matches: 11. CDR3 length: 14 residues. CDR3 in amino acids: CASYRTGGEETQYF. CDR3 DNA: TGTGCCAGCTACCGGACTGGGGGGGAGGAGACCCAGTACTTC.

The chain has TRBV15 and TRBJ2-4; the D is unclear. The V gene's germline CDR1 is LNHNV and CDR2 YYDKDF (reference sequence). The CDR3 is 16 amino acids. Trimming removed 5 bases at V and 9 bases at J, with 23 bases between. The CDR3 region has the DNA TGTGCCACCAGCGGCCCAGGCAGTGCAGGAATGGGCATTCAGTACTTC. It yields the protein CATSGPGSAGMGIQYF.

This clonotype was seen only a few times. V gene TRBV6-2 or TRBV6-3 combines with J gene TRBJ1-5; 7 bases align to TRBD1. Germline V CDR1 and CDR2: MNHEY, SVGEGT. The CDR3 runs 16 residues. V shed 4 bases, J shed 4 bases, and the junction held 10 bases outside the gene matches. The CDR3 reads CASSSWRGLLNQPQHF. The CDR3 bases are TGTGCCAGCAGTTCTTGGAGGGGGCTTCTTAATCAGCCCCAGCATTTT.

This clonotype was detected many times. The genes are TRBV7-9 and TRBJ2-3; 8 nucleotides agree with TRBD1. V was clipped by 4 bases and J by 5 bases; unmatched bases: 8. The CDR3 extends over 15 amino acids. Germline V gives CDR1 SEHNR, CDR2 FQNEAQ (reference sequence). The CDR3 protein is CASSSGQGEVDTQYF. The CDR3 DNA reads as TGTGCCAGCAGCTCCGGACAGGGAGAGGTAGATACGCAGTATTTT.

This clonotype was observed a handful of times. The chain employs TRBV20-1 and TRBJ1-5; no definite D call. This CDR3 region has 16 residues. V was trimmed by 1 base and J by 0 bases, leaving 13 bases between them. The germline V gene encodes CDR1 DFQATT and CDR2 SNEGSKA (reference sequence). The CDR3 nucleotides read TGCAGTGCTAGAGGTGGACCAGGTAATAGCAATCAGCCCCAGCATTTT. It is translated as CSARGGPGNSNQPQHF.

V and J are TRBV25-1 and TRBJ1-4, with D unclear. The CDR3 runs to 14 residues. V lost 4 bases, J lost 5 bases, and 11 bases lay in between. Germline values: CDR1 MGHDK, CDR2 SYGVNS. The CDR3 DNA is TGTGCCAGCAGTGTCACGGGCAGCAATGAAAAACTGTTTTTT. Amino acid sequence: CASSVTGSNEKLFF.

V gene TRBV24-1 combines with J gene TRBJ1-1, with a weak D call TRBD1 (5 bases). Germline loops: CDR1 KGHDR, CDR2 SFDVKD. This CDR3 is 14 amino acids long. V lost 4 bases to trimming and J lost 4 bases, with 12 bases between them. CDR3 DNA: TGTGCCACCAGTGACGGGGCGGAGGGCACTGAAGCTTTCTTT. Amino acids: CATSDGAEGTEAFF.

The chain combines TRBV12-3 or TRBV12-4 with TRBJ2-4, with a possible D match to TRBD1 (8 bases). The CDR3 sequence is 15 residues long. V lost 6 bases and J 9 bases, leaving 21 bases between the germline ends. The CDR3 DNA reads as TGTGCCAGCAGCACGCCGGACAGGGCGGGAGTCATTCAGTACTTC. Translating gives CASSTPDRAGVIQYF.

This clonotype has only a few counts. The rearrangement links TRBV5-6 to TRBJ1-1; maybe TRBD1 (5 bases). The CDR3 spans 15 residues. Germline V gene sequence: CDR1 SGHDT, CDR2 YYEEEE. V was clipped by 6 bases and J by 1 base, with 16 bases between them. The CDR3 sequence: CASTHLGAGNTEAFF. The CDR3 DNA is TGTGCCAGCACCCATTTAGGGGCAGGGAACACTGAAGCTTTCTTT.

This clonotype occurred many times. The CDR3 region is CASSLYPGTGGSGELFF. The CDR3, as DNA: TGTGCCAGCAGCTTATACCCCGGGACAGGGGGCTCCGGGGAGCTGTTTTTT. This rearrangement joins TRBV7-3 to TRBJ2-2, with 12 positions matching TRBD1. The V gene's germline CDR1 is SGHTA and CDR2 FQGTGA. V shed 2 bases, J shed 6 bases, and the junction held 7 bases outside the gene matches. This CDR3 spans 17 amino acids.

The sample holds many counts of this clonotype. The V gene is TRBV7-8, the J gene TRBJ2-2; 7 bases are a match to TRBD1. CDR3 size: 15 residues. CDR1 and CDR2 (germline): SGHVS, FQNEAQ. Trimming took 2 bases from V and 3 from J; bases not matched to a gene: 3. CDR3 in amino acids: CASSLPGGYTGELFF. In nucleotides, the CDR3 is TGTGCCAGCAGCTTACCAGGGGGTTACACCGGGGAGCTGTTTTTT.

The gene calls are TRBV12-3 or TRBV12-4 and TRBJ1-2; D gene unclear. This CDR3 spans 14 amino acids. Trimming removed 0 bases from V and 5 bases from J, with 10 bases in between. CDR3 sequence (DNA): TGTGCCAGCAGTTTAGCGAGGGAAGGGTATGGCTACACCTTC. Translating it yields CASSLAREGYGYTF.

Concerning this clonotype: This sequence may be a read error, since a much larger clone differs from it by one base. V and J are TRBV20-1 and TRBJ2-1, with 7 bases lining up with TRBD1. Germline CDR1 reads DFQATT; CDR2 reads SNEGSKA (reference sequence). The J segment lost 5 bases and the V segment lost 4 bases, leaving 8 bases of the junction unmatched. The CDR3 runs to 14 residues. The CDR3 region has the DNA TGCAGTGCTAAAGGATTAACAGGGGACAATGAGCAGTTCTTC. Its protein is CSAKGLTGDNEQFF.

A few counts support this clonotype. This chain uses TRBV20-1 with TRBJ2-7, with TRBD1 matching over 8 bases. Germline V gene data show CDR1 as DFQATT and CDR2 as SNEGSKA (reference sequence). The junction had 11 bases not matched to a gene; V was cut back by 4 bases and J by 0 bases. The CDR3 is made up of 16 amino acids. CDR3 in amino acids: CSANRGQGFGSYEQYF. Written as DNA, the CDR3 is TGCAGTGCTAACCGCGGACAGGGATTCGGCTCCTACGAGCAGTACTTC.